These 27 T cell receptor beta chains share one sample of origin, sequenced in a study of shared clonotypes between healthy human individuals. This table comes from immunoSEQ multiplex PCR, and its TCRdb copy is limited to in-frame clones, with some not included. The table records 2 million to 3 million clones, under 95% of them present only once. Sequenced input: naive CD4+ T cells from PBMCs. Subset denoted: CD45RA+ positively selected. The origin of the receptors is a man aged 18 to 35 in good health. Some clones in this sample may be carry-over from other donors' samples.

V usage is TRBV6-6 and J usage is TRBJ2-1; 11 bases align to TRBD1. Germline values: CDR1 MNHNY, CDR2 SVGAGI (reference sequence). V lost 7 bases and J lost 3; bases outside the gene matches: 8. CDR3 length equals 16 residues. CDR3 in amino acids: CASTRAGTGGYNEQFF. CDR3 coding DNA: TGTGCCAGCACCCGAGCCGGGACAGGGGGCTACAATGAGCAGTTCTTC.

The CDR3 reads CASSLAGGQARYEQYF. In DNA form, the CDR3 reads TGTGCCAGCAGCTTGGCAGGGGGGCAGGCGCGCTACGAGCAGTACTTC. The chain combines TRBV11-2 with TRBJ2-7; tentatively, D is TRBD1 (7 bases). V was cut by 3 bases and J by 3 bases, with 18 bases left in between. This CDR3 has 16 residues. In germline, CDR1 is SGHAT, CDR2 FQNNGV.

V and J are TRBV4-1 and TRBJ1-5; D call uncertain. CDR3 size: 16 residues. V lost 2 bases and J lost 0, with 11 bases in between. Germline CDR1 reads MGHRA; CDR2 reads YSYEKL. The CDR3 DNA reads TGCGCCAGCAGCCAAATGGCCCACAGTAGCAATCAGCCCCAGCATTTT. Translation: CASSQMAHSSNQPQHF.

J is TRBJ2-5 and V is TRBV7-9; 9 bases match TRBD2. The CDR3 has 16 amino acids. Unmatched junction bases numbered 9, after V lost 3 bases and J lost 4 bases. Germline V gives CDR1 SEHNR, CDR2 FQNEAQ (reference sequence). CDR3 nucleotides: TGTGCCAGCAGCTTGGGCGGTAGCGGGAGTCGAGAGACCCAGTACTTC. As protein: CASSLGGSGSRETQYF. The variable domain in full, with the rest retrieved from reference TRBV7-9 and TRBJ2-5, is DTGVSQNPRHKITKRGQNVTFRCDPISEHNRLYWYRQTLGQGPEFLTYFQNEAQLEKSRLLSDRFSAERPKGSFSTLEIQRTEQGDSAMYLCASSLGGSGSRETQYFGPGTRLLVL.

The chain has TRBV7-2 and TRBJ1-2, with D hard to call. Germline V gene data show CDR1 as SGHTA and CDR2 as FQGNSA. The V and J ends lost 2 bases and 8 bases respectively, with 15 bases between them. The CDR3 runs to 14 residues. The CDR3 nucleotides read TGTGCCAGCAGCTTAAGCAGGTCCCCTGAGGGCTACACCTTC. It encodes CASSLSRSPEGYTF.

The rearrangement uses TRBV6-6 and TRBJ2-1, with TRBD1 matching 8 bases. The CDR3 loop spans 16 amino acids. Trimming took 3 bases from V and 4 from J; bases not matched to a gene: 8. Germline values: CDR1 MNHNY, CDR2 SVGAGI (reference sequence). As DNA, the CDR3 is TGTGCCAGCAGTTATTCTCGACAGGGGAATTACAATGAGCAGTTCTTC. Translated: CASSYSRQGNYNEQFF.

The CDR3 DNA sequence: TGTGCCAGTAGTAGCCCGGGACCGGGGGAAAAACTGTTTTTT. It yields the protein CASSSPGPGEKLFF. The rearrangement uses TRBV19 and TRBJ1-4, with D possibly matching TRBD1 (5 bases). CDR1 and CDR2 (germline): LNHDA, SQIVND (reference sequence). The CDR3 totals 14 residues. With 4 bases removed from V and 8 bases from J, the gap between germline ends came to 14 bases.

The rearrangement links TRBV27 to TRBJ2-3, with 8 nucleotides matching TRBD2. With V trimmed by 8 bases and J by 5 bases, 12 bases remained unmatched. CDR1 and CDR2 (germline): MNHEY, SMNVEV (reference sequence). The CDR3 has 15 residues. The CDR3 loop reads CASRRGSGILDTQYF. The DNA for the CDR3 is TGTGCCAGCCGACGGGGTAGCGGGATTTTAGATACGCAGTATTTT.

This clone was seen only once. The V call is TRBV10-3, the J call TRBJ1-1; maybe TRBD1 (6 bases). Germline CDR1 is ENHRY and CDR2 is SYGVKD. Deletions cut 2 bases from V and 7 bases from J, with 11 bases between. The CDR3 extends over 13 amino acids. CDR3 sequence (DNA): TGTGCCATCAGTGAGCCCCCAGGGGATGAAGCTTTCTTT. As protein: CAISEPPGDEAFF.

V usage is TRBV5-4 and J usage is TRBJ2-7; 14 nucleotides agree with TRBD2. With V trimmed by 4 bases and J by 2 bases, 5 bases remained unmatched. The CDR3 spans 16 residues. Looked up from germline, CDR1 is SGHNT and CDR2 is YYREEE (reference sequence). The chain's CDR3 is CASSPGTSGSPYEQYF. The CDR3 coding sequence is TGTGCCAGCAGCCCCGGGACTAGCGGGAGCCCCTACGAGCAGTACTTC.

This clone has just a few counts. V is TRBV6-7 and J is TRBJ1-3, with D unresolved. TRBV6-7 is an ORF, with its function uncertain. V lost 0 bases and J lost 0, with 9 bases in between. This CDR3 region has 16 residues. CDR3 loop: CASSYSAGSSGNTIYF. The CDR3 region has the DNA TGTGCCAGCAGTTACTCGGCAGGCTCCTCTGGAAACACCATATATTTT.

This clone is a singleton in its sample. The chain uses TRBV15 and TRBJ2-1, with 11 bases matching TRBD1. The length of the CDR3 is 16 residues. Germline CDR1 reads LNHNV; CDR2 reads YYDKDF (reference sequence). The V gene end was trimmed by 5 bases and the J gene end by 4 bases; junction bases not matched to a gene: 7. The CDR3 protein is CATSWGDRGIYNEQFF. The CDR3 DNA sequence: TGTGCCACCAGCTGGGGGGACAGGGGGATATACAATGAGCAGTTCTTC.

The chain is built from TRBV6-1 and TRBJ2-2; the match to TRBD2 covers 8 bases. V was pared by 7 bases and J by 7 bases, with 8 bases of the junction left unmatched. The CDR3 sequence is 14 residues long. Per germline, CDR1 MNHNS and CDR2 SASEGT. As DNA, the CDR3 is TGTGCCAGCAACGCGGGAGGACTTATCGGGGAGCTGTTTTTT. This encodes CASNAGGLIGELFF.

This chain joins TRBV18 and TRBJ2-4; 7 positions agree with TRBD2. CDR3 size: 13 residues. J lost 5 bases, V lost 6 bases, and 4 bases had no gene match. Germline V gene lookup returns CDR1 KGHSH and CDR2 LQKENI. The CDR3 DNA is TGTGCCAGCTCGCCCGCGGGGGAAAACATTCAGTACTTC. Amino acids: CASSPAGENIQYF.

The DNA of the CDR3 is TGCGCCAGCAGCACCCAGGGGGCCCCTAGTTACGGGGAGCTGTTTTTT. It translates to CASSTQGAPSYGELFF. The genes are TRBV5-1 and TRBJ2-2, with 8 positions matching TRBD1. Trimming cost V 4 bases and J 7 bases; bases outside gene matches: 12. The CDR3 loop spans 16 amino acids. Per germline, CDR1 SGHRS and CDR2 YFSETQ.

The table lists this clone with a count of one. The genes are TRBV6-1 and TRBJ2-1, with D perhaps assigned TRBD1 or TRBD2 (5 bases each). V lost 2 bases and J lost 6, with 14 bases in between. CDR1 is MNHNS, CDR2 SASEGT, per germline. The CDR3 is 15 amino acids. CDR3 coding DNA: TGTGCCAGCAGTGAAATGTGGGACCTGAGCAATGAGCAGTTCTTC. Encoded protein: CASSEMWDLSNEQFF.

The gene calls are TRBV28 and TRBJ2-2, with TRBD1 matching 8 bases. Germline values: CDR1 MDHEN, CDR2 SYDVKM. The CDR3 is made up of 13 amino acids. The V segment lost 11 bases and the J segment 9 bases; nucleotides outside the gene matches: 11. Here the CDR3 reads CAGQTGGERELFF. The CDR3 nucleotides read TGTGCCGGACAAACAGGGGGAGAGAGGGAGCTGTTTTTT.

The gene calls are TRBV29-1 and TRBJ2-3; D not certain. V was trimmed by 5 bases and J by 1 base, leaving 7 bases between them. The CDR3 sequence is 12 residues long. Germline V lookup: CDR1 SQVTM, CDR2 ANQGSEA. The CDR3 protein is CSVRRRTDTQYF. CDR3 nucleotide sequence: TGCAGCGTTCGCCGGCGCACAGATACGCAGTATTTT.

This clone occurred a few times. This chain links TRBV7-6 with TRBJ1-5; D uncertain. Germline CDR1 and CDR2: SGHVS and FNYEAQ. The V end lost 5 bases, the J end lost 7 bases, and 18 bases lay between the germline ends. The CDR3 is 15 amino acids. Here the CDR3 DNA reads TGTGCCAGCAGCCAACACTCGAGTAAGTACCAGCCCCAGCATTTT. It encodes CASSQHSSKYQPQHF. The variable domain in full, completed from reference TRBV7-6 and TRBJ1-5, reads GAGVSQSPRYKVTKRGQDVALRCDPISGHVSLYWYRQALGQGPEFLTYFNYEAQQDKSGLPNDRFSAERPEGSISTLTIQRTEQRDSAMYRCASSQHSSKYQPQHFGDGTRLSIL.

The chain is built from TRBV27 and TRBJ2-1; 11 nucleotides align to TRBD2. The CDR3 length is 16 residues. Looked up from germline, CDR1 is MNHEY and CDR2 is SMNVEV (reference sequence). Losses at the gene ends were 5 bases for V and 1 base for J; bases not matched to a gene: 4. The CDR3 nucleotides read TGTGCCAGCAGTGAAGTAGCGGGAGGGTCCTACAATGAGCAGTTCTTC. Translation gives CASSEVAGGSYNEQFF.

This clone was detected only once. The chain joins TRBV7-2 to TRBJ1-1, with TRBD1 matching over 8 bases. Trimming at V came to 5 bases and at J to 4 bases, leaving 12 bases not matched to a gene. The CDR3 consists of 16 residues. Per the germline V gene, CDR1 is SGHTA and CDR2 is FQGNSA. The DNA for the CDR3 is TGTGCCAGCAGCCCTCGACAGGGGCGATGGTCCACTGAAGCTTTCTTT. This translates into CASSPRQGRWSTEAFF.

This CDR3 reads CASSTTGKNTGELFF. The CDR3 nucleotides read TGTGCCAGCAGTACGACAGGGAAGAACACCGGGGAGCTGTTTTTT. This chain connects TRBV6-6 to TRBJ2-2, with 7 bases that match TRBD1. Germline loops: CDR1 MNHNY, CDR2 SVGAGI (reference sequence). Trimming cost V 5 bases and J 1 base; bases outside gene matches: 4. CDR3 length: 15 residues.

J is TRBJ2-5 and V is TRBV5-4, with 8 bases lining up with TRBD1. Germline lookup yields CDR1 SGHNT and CDR2 YYREEE (reference sequence). The CDR3 is 15 amino acids. The J segment lost 5 bases and the V segment lost 2 bases, leaving 8 bases of the junction unmatched. CDR3 loop: CASSFGDRGLETQYF. CDR3 DNA sequence: TGTGCCAGCAGCTTTGGAGACAGGGGCTTGGAGACCCAGTACTTC.

V is TRBV4-1 and J is TRBJ2-2; D is perhaps TRBD2 (6 bases). Trimming pared 4 bases from V and 7 bases from J, leaving 13 bases between. CDR3 length equals 14 residues. The germline CDR1 and CDR2 sequences are MGHRA and YSYEKL. The CDR3 region has the DNA TGCGCCAGCAGCCTAGCTAGCGTCAGCGGGGAGCTGTTTTTT. Translation: CASSLASVSGELFF.

This sequence joins TRBV28 and TRBJ2-7, with D perhaps TRBD2 (6 bases). Trimming pared 5 bases from V and 0 bases from J, leaving 11 bases between. Germline-derived CDR1 and CDR2 are MDHEN and SYDVKM. This CDR3 is built from 14 residues. The CDR3 is CASSAPSDSYEQYF. In nucleotides, the CDR3 is TGTGCCAGCAGTGCGCCTAGCGACTCCTACGAGCAGTACTTC.

V usage is TRBV7-2 and J usage is TRBJ1-2; no clear D. The CDR3 is made up of 13 amino acids. The germline gives CDR1 SGHTA, CDR2 FQGNSA. V was clipped by 5 bases and J by 4 bases, with 11 bases between them. CDR3 in amino acids: CASSPVPSYGYTF. CDR3 nucleotide sequence: TGTGCCAGCAGCCCGGTTCCGAGCTATGGCTACACCTTC.

The V and J genes are TRBV27 and TRBJ2-7; D is perhaps TRBD1 (6 bases). The germline CDR1 and CDR2 sequences are MNHEY and SMNVEV (reference sequence). The CDR3 is 15 amino acids. V was clipped by 9 bases and J by 2 bases, with 20 bases between them. This CDR3 is CASRRLGAQAYEQYF. CDR3 nucleotides: TGTGCCAGTAGGCGGTTGGGGGCCCAGGCCTACGAGCAGTACTTC.